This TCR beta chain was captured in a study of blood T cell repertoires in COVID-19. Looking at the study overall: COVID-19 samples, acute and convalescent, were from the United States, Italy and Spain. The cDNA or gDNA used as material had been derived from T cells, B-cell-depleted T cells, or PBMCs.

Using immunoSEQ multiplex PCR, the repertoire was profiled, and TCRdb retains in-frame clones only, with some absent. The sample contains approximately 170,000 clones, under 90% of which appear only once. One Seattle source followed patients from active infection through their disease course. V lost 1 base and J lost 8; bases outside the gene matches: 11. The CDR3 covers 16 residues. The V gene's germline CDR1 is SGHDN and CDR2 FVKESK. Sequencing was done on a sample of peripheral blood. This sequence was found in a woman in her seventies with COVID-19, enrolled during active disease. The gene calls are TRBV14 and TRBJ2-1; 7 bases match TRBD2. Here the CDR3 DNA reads TGTGCCAGCAGCCAAGTGGGCGGGAGTTTTTTCGATGAGCAGTTCTTC. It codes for CASSQVGGSFFDEQFF.